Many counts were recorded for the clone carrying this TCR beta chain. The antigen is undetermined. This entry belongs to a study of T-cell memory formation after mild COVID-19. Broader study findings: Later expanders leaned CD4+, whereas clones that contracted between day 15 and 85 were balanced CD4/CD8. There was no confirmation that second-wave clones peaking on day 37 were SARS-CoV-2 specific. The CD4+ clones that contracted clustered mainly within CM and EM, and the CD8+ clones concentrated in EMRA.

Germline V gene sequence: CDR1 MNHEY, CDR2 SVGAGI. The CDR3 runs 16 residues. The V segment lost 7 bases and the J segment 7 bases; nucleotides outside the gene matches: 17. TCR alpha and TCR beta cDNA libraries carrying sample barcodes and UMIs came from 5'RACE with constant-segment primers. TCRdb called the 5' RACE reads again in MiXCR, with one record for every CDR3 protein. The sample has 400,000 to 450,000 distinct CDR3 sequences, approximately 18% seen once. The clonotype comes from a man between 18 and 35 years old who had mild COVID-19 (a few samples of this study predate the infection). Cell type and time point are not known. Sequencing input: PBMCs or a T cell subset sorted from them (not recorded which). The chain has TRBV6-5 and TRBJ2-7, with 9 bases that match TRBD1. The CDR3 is CASIRRPGQGAGEQYF. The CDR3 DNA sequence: TGTGCCAGCATAAGGCGCCCGGGACAGGGAGCGGGAGAGCAGTACTTC.